This is a list of T cell receptor beta chains from one sample in a study of blood T cell repertoires in COVID-19. The table came from immunoSEQ multiplex PCR; TCRdb's copy has only in-frame clones and leaves some out. The data show about 60,000 clones, just under 80% seen once. Source material: peripheral blood. The receptors here all came from a human donor in a cohort sampled during active COVID-19. Each CDR3 is given with its conserved first and last residue. A D gene is named only where the DNA matches it firmly. Where a row states a size, it is once, few, many or the class of an expanded clone; other rows omit it.

J: TRBJ2-3
V: TRBV3-1/TRBV3-2
size: -
D: -
CDR3: CASSQVAGTDTQYF
DNA: TGTGCCAGCAGCCAAGTAGCCGGAACGGATACGCAGTATTTT

J: TRBJ2-7
V: TRBV15
size: -
D: TRBD1
CDR3: CATSNPGQGDNEQYF
DNA: TGTGCCACCAGCAATCCGGGACAGGGGGACAACGAGCAGTACTTC

J: TRBJ2-1
V: TRBV27
size: -
D: TRBD2
CDR3: CASSQGRASYNEQFF
DNA: TGTGCCAGCAGTCAAGGGAGGGCCTCCTACAATGAGCAGTTCTTC

J: TRBJ2-3
V: TRBV27
size: -
D: -
CDR3: CASSFRQGGMFRDTQYF
DNA: TGTGCCAGCAGTTTCCGCCAGGGGGGTATGTTCAGAGATACGCAGTATTTT

J: TRBJ2-1
V: TRBV5-4
size: -
D: TRBD2
CDR3: CASSSRTSGYNEQFF
DNA: TGTGCCAGCAGCTCTAGGACTAGCGGATACAATGAGCAGTTCTTC

J: TRBJ2-3
V: TRBV5-1
size: few
D: -
CDR3: CASSRQTGTDTQYF
DNA: TGCGCCAGCAGCCGACAGACAGGCACAGATACGCAGTATTTT

J: TRBJ1-5
V: TRBV3-1/TRBV3-2
size: -
D: TRBD1
CDR3: CASSQGGQGNQPQHF
DNA: TGTGCCAGCAGCCAAGGGGGACAGGGGAATCAGCCCCAGCATTTT

J: TRBJ1-4
V: TRBV5-1
size: -
D: TRBD1
CDR3: CASSSDRVNEKLFF
DNA: TGCGCCAGCAGCTCCGACAGGGTTAATGAAAAACTGTTTTTT

J: TRBJ1-1
V: TRBV2
size: -
D: TRBD1
CDR3: CASSTGQGLDTEAFF
DNA: TGTGCCAGCAGTACGGGACAGGGGCTCGATACTGAAGCTTTCTTT

J: TRBJ2-1
V: TRBV6-5
size: -
D: -
CDR3: CASSYVTESSYNEQFF
DNA: TGTGCCAGCAGTTACGTAACAGAGAGCTCCTACAATGAGCAGTTCTTC

J: TRBJ1-2
V: TRBV4-1
size: -
D: -
CDR3: CASSYTPGYGYTF
DNA: TGCGCCAGCAGCTACACCCCGGGTTACGGCTACACCTTC

J: TRBJ1-1
V: TRBV28
size: -
D: -
CDR3: CASNFRGMNTEAFF
DNA: TGTGCCAGCAACTTCAGGGGAATGAACACTGAAGCTTTCTTT

J: TRBJ1-1
V: TRBV5-1
size: few
D: -
CDR3: CASSLGRRANTEAFF
DNA: TGCGCCAGCAGCTTGGGCCGGCGGGCCAACACTGAAGCTTTCTTT

J: TRBJ2-3
V: TRBV9
size: -
D: -
CDR3: CASSVGGTDTQYF
DNA: TGTGCCAGCAGCGTAGGAGGCACAGATACGCAGTATTTT

J: TRBJ2-2
V: TRBV19
size: -
D: TRBD2
CDR3: CASSIDPRLAGEFTGELFF
DNA: TGTGCCAGTAGTATAGATCCAAGACTGGCGGGGGAATTTACCGGGGAGCTGTTTTTT

J: TRBJ2-7
V: TRBV7-2
size: -
D: TRBD1
CDR3: CASSHLRDRGNSQYF
DNA: TGTGCCAGCAGCCACCTCCGGGACAGGGGAAATTCGCAGTACTTC

J: TRBJ2-1
V: TRBV7-2
size: -
D: TRBD2
CDR3: CASSLGSSLAGHNEQFF
DNA: TGTGCCAGCAGCTTAGGTAGTAGTCTAGCGGGTCACAATGAGCAGTTCTTC

J: TRBJ2-3
V: TRBV9
size: once
D: TRBD2
CDR3: CASSVVSGGTDTQYF
DNA: TGTGCCAGCAGCGTAGTGAGCGGGGGCACAGATACGCAGTATTTT

J: TRBJ1-2
V: TRBV20-1
size: -
D: -
CDR3: CSASSGVDYGYTF
DNA: TGCAGTGCTAGTTCCGGGGTGGACTATGGCTACACCTTC

J: TRBJ1-6
V: TRBV10-3
size: -
D: -
CDR3: CAIRQTGKSPLHF
DNA: TGTGCCATCAGGCAGACGGGGAAATCACCCCTCCACTTT

J: TRBJ1-2
V: TRBV28
size: once
D: -
CDR3: CASRGDTYGYTF
DNA: TGTGCCAGCAGAGGGGACACCTATGGCTACACCTTC

J: TRBJ1-1
V: TRBV7-2
size: few
D: TRBD1
CDR3: CASSVDRGVNTEAFF
DNA: TGTGCCAGCAGCGTTGACAGGGGGGTGAACACTGAAGCTTTCTTT

J: TRBJ2-7
V: TRBV5-1
size: -
D: -
CDR3: CASSLDRVARYEQYF
DNA: TGCGCCAGCAGCTTGGACCGGGTCGCTAGGTACGAGCAGTACTTC

J: TRBJ2-2
V: TRBV7-9
size: -
D: -
CDR3: CASSAPGAGELFF
DNA: TGTGCCAGCAGCGCCCCAGGGGCCGGGGAGCTGTTTTTT

J: TRBJ2-7
V: TRBV4-2
size: few
D: TRBD2
CDR3: CASSQPSGAYEQYF
DNA: TGTGCCAGCAGCCAACCTAGCGGAGCCTACGAGCAGTACTTC

J: TRBJ1-1
V: TRBV18
size: many
D: -
CDR3: CASSPIKMDRLYTEAFF
DNA: TGTGCCAGCTCACCGATAAAAATGGACAGACTTTACACTGAAGCTTTCTTT

J: TRBJ1-3
V: TRBV7-9
size: -
D: TRBD1
CDR3: CASSPDRGSGNTIYF
DNA: TGTGCCAGCAGCCCCGACAGGGGATCTGGAAACACCATATATTTT

J: TRBJ2-3
V: TRBV2
size: few
D: -
CDR3: CATNLGTSTDTQYF
DNA: TGTGCCACCAATTTGGGGACTAGCACAGATACGCAGTATTTT

J: TRBJ2-2
V: TRBV7-3
size: -
D: TRBD1
CDR3: CASSSQGANTGELFF
DNA: TGTGCCAGCAGCTCCCAGGGGGCGAACACCGGGGAGCTGTTTTTT

J: TRBJ1-4
V: TRBV7-9
size: -
D: TRBD1
CDR3: CASSGGQGVFEKLFF
DNA: TGTGCCAGCAGCGGGGGACAGGGCGTATTTGAAAAACTGTTTTTT

J: TRBJ1-1
V: TRBV4-3
size: -
D: -
CDR3: CASSQDRVGYMNTEAFF
DNA: TGCGCCAGCAGCCAAGATCGGGTGGGTTACATGAACACTGAAGCTTTCTTT

J: TRBJ2-7
V: TRBV19
size: once
D: TRBD1
CDR3: CASSQRTGRSYEQYF
DNA: TGTGCCAGTAGTCAGAGGACAGGGAGATCCTACGAGCAGTACTTC

J: TRBJ2-7
V: TRBV6-6
size: -
D: -
CDR3: CASTPRQVSLTYEQYF
DNA: TGTGCCAGCACTCCCAGACAGGTTTCATTGACGTACGAGCAGTACTTC

J: TRBJ2-1
V: TRBV28
size: -
D: TRBD2
CDR3: CASSLGGAGGVNEQFF
DNA: TGTGCCAGCAGCCTCGGGGGAGCGGGAGGGGTCAATGAGCAGTTCTTC

J: TRBJ2-2
V: TRBV9
size: -
D: TRBD2
CDR3: CASSVASGGATAGELFF
DNA: TGTGCCAGCAGCGTAGCGAGCGGGGGGGCGACCGCCGGGGAGCTGTTTTTT

J: TRBJ1-6
V: TRBV30
size: -
D: -
CDR3: CAWRKGDLYNSPLHF
DNA: TGTGCCTGGAGGAAGGGAGACCTCTATAATTCACCCCTCCACTTT

J: TRBJ1-2
V: TRBV6-2/TRBV6-3
size: -
D: TRBD1
CDR3: CASSTGTGQSF
DNA: TGTGCCAGCAGTACCGGGACAGGGCAGTCCTTC

J: TRBJ1-5
V: TRBV20-1
size: -
D: -
CDR3: CSASLMPRTAVGQPQHF
DNA: TGCAGTGCTAGTTTAATGCCCCGGACAGCCGTGGGTCAGCCCCAGCATTTT

J: TRBJ2-1
V: TRBV7-8
size: -
D: -
CDR3: CASSSGESWNEQFF
DNA: TGTGCCAGCAGCTCCGGGGAGAGTTGGAATGAGCAGTTCTTC

J: TRBJ2-1
V: TRBV9
size: -
D: TRBD2
CDR3: CASSVDGRSEQFF
DNA: TGTGCCAGCAGCGTAGACGGGAGGAGTGAGCAGTTCTTC

J: TRBJ2-5
V: TRBV5-8
size: -
D: -
CDR3: CASSLFTRQETQYF
DNA: TGTGCCAGCAGCTTGTTTACGAGACAAGAGACCCAGTACTTC

J: TRBJ1-1
V: TRBV9
size: hyperexpanded
D: TRBD1
CDR3: CASSADSGGNTEAFF
DNA: TGTGCCAGCAGTGCCGATTCAGGGGGGAACACTGAAGCTTTCTTT

J: TRBJ2-5
V: TRBV11-2
size: -
D: TRBD1
CDR3: CASSTGTGGIQETQYF
DNA: TGTGCCAGCAGCACCGGGACAGGGGGAATCCAAGAGACCCAGTACTTC

J: TRBJ2-3
V: TRBV5-1
size: -
D: -
CDR3: CASSFIRTDTQYF
DNA: TGCGCCAGCAGCTTCATCCGCACAGATACGCAGTATTTT

J: TRBJ2-7
V: TRBV5-1
size: -
D: -
CDR3: CASSLDGQVSSYEQYF
DNA: TGCGCCAGCAGCCTGGATGGGCAGGTTAGCTCCTACGAGCAGTACTTC